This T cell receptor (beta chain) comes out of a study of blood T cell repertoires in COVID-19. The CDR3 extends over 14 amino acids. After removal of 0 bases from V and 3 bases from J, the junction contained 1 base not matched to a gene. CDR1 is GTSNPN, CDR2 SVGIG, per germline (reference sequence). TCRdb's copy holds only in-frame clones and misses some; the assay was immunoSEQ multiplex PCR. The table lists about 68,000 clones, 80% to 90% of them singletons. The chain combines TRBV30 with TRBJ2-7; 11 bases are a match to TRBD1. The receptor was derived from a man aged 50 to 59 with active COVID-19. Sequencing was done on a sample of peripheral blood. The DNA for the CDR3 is TGTGCCTGGAGTGTGGACAGGGGGCTCTACGAGCAGTACTTC. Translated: CAWSVDRGLYEQYF.